Detailed here is one T cell receptor (beta chain). Its antigen is still unknown. This entry comes from a study of T cell repertoires in cytomegalovirus infection. Study-level findings and limits: Dominating the ex vivo response were HLA-C-restricted CMV-specific TCR beta clonotypes. There were carriers of CMV plus the relevant HLA, and cumulative public TCR beta family frequency identified them.

TCRdb re-called the reads through MiXCR, storing one row per CDR3 protein. The sample lists around 100,000 distinct CDR3 sequences; approximately 15% were seen once. This CDR3 has 13 residues. The germline CDR1 and CDR2 sequences are SGHNT and YYREEE (reference sequence). V gave up 2 bases and J gave up 5 bases, with 10 bases separating them. The sequence was obtained from a human donor in good health (CMV status not recorded). Some clones in this sample may be carry-over from other donors' samples. Sequenced: PBMCs. The chain carries TRBV5-4 and TRBJ2-5, with D perhaps TRBD1 (5 bases). In nucleotides, the CDR3 is TGTGCCAGCAGCTTAGGGGCGCTTGAGACCCAGTACTTC. This codes for CASSLGALETQYF.